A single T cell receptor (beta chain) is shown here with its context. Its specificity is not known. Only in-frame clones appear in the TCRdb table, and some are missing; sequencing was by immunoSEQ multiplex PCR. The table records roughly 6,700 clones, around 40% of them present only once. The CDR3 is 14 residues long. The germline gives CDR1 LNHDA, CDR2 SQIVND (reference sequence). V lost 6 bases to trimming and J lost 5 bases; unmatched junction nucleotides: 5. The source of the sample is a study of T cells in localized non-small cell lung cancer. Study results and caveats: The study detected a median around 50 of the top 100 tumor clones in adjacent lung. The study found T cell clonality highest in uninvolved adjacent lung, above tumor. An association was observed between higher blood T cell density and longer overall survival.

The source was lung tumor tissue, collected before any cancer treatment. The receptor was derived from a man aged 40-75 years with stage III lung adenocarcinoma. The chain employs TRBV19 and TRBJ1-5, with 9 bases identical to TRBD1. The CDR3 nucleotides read TGTGCCAGTAGCTATCGGACAGGGGATCAGCCCCAGCATTTT. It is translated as CASSYRTGDQPQHF. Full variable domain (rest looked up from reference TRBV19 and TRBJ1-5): DGGITQSPKYLFRKEGQNVTLSCEQNLNHDAMYWYRQDPGQGLRLIYYSQIVNDFQKGDIAEGYSVSREKKESFPLTVTSAQKNPTAFYLCASSYRTGDQPQHFGDGTRLSIL.